The TCR beta chain under discussion was sequenced for a study of regulatory T cells in long-lasting Graves disease (dated by TCRdb to 2020 to 2022). For the wider study: Persistent Graves' disease was defined as antithyroid drug treatment for over 5 years with persistently positive TSH receptor autoantibodies. On average, persistent Graves' disease patients in the clinical cohort had been on antithyroid drugs for eight to twelve years. The study was conducted in China and was registered as a clinical trial. This study used TCR sequencing and RNA sequencing of peripheral blood to compare persistent Graves' disease patients against newly diagnosed Graves' disease patients. A total of 33 samples underwent TCR sequencing: about 13 from persistent and around 20 from newly diagnosed Graves' disease patients.

Findings and caveats that apply to the study as a whole: TRBV28, TRBJ1-2 and TRBJ2-5 were preferentially used in persistent disease, while TRBV20-1 and TRBJ2-1 were favored in newly diagnosed disease. Patients with persistent disease shared more public clonotypes (under 3,000) than newly diagnosed patients did (around 930). The authors acknowledged the small sample size as a limitation that may reduce accuracy. Only peripheral blood was studied, because thyroid tissue, the primary lesion, was inaccessible. Lower TCR Shannon entropy and fewer highly expanded clones were observed in persistent Graves' disease patients than in newly diagnosed patients, which suggested clonal expansion. Sequencing and analysis were limited to the TCR beta chain.

As for this clonotype: There is no known antigen for this receptor. Qualities for individual bases were not recorded, and no much larger clone is one base off.

The library was prepared using multiplex PCR. Sequenced using an Illumina HiSeq 4000. TCR beta libraries were built with iRepertoire HTBI primers and Arm-PCR amplification of CDR3 regions. Before sequencing, the PCR products went through gel purification. In the original analysis: Gene usage analysis of CDR3 amino acid clonotypes used the approximately 62 TRBV and fewer than 15 TRBJ segments found across samples. COPE and FqMerger were used to merge filtered high-quality paired reads into contigs. Contigs were aligned with BLAST to IMGT TRBV, TRBD and TRBJ reference genes, and CDR3 was defined per IMGT. Highly expanded clones were defined as clonotypes with a frequency above 0.1%. Shannon entropy was used to measure repertoire diversity, and the Gini coefficient was used to measure V-J evenness. A clonotype was considered public if more than one individual shared it. TCRdb reprocessing: public reads trimmed at Q25 with fastp, clones called with MiXCR, in-frame beta chains kept. Here each entry gathers all rows of one CDR3 protein and keeps the most common genes and DNA. TCRdb, not the original authors, processed these V and J calls. This sample has about 470,000 distinct CDR3 sequences in its table, and roughly 21% of those were observed once. The biggest ten clones account for 7.1% of the sample.

The time point label, read with the paper, signifies: persistent/refractory GD, antithyroid drugs over 5 years with positive TRAb. For both TCR sequencing and RNA sequencing, RNA was extracted from PBMCs in TRIzol. Graves' disease was diagnosed according to American Thyroid Association guidelines. Recruitment of patients was carried out at an endocrinology department in Xi'an, China. Each patient gave about 8.1 milliliters of peripheral blood, collected in an EDTA anticoagulant tube. Ficoll Paque Plus density gradient separation was used to isolate PBMCs, and no further T cell sorting was performed. An Agilent 2100 Bioanalyzer and agarose gel were used to check RNA quality, while a NanoDrop 2000 measured RNA concentration. V loses 5 bases, J loses 1 base, and the germline ends lie 9 bases apart. Its CDR3 holds 13 amino acids, cysteine through phenylalanine. Solely the CDR3 DNA is kept, with 39 bases framed from the first base.

This specimen was peripheral blood mononuclear cells (PBMCs), taken when the disease was refractory, from a patient treated with antithyroid drugs. The receptor's source is a female donor with Graves disease. The sequence joins TRBV12-3 or TRBV12-4 to TRBJ2-7; no D gene is confidently identified. The bases read TGTGCCAGCAGTGACCTGGCTTCCTACGAGCAGTACTTC. It codes for CASSDLASYEQYF.